This T cell receptor beta chain was sequenced in a study of cytomegalovirus exposure and HLA in healthy donors. PCR involved 60 Vbeta and 13 Jbeta primers. Source study methods: An analysis performed later counted 72 million or so unique TCR beta chains (roughly 11 million of them shared). Generated by immunoSEQ multiplex PCR, the TCRdb table keeps only in-frame clones and is missing some. V and J calls and clone size are given by that table; D and trimming were obtained from the DNA. The sample comprises fewer than 200,000 clones, roughly four fifths of which are singletons, and 1.5% to 2% rests with the top ten. General observations from the study: The study found most TCR sequences rare, yet found some public TCRs in many donors. According to the study, 160 or so TCR beta chains were cytomegalovirus-associated. According to an earlier analysis, most TCR beta V segments yielded productive rearrangements about 87% or about 30% of the time.

A note on this clone: Its matching antigen is unknown.

CDR1 is SGHNT, CDR2 YYREEE, per germline (reference sequence). Losses at the gene ends were 5 bases for V and 5 bases for J; bases not matched to a gene: 10. The CDR3 is 14 amino acids. Sequenced: PBMCs. The gene calls are TRBV5-4 and TRBJ2-7; TRBD1 matches 7 bases. The sequence derives from a man aged 50 to 59 in good health and CMV-seronegative. CDR3 nucleotide sequence: TGTGCCAGCAGGAAGATACAGGGGTTCGACGAGCAGTACTTC. This sequence encodes CASRKIQGFDEQYF.